The 22 T cell receptor beta chains presented below share a single source sample, sequenced in a study of T cell repertoires in cytomegalovirus infection. TCRdb reanalysed the reads using MiXCR and keeps one entry per CDR3 protein. The repertoire holds under 200,000 distinct CDR3 sequences, with about 30% as singletons. Material: PBMCs. These TCRs come from a human donor in good health (CMV status not recorded). Some clones in this sample may be carry-over from other donors' samples.

There are a few counts of this clonotype. The V call is TRBV7-4, the J call TRBJ1-5, with 8 positions matching TRBD1. CDR1 and CDR2 from the germline V gene are SGHVT and SQSDAQ. CDR3 size: 15 residues. Trimming removed 5 bases from V and 4 bases from J; junction bases left unmatched: 7. This chain's CDR3 is CASSAPGTGNQPQHF. CDR3 coding DNA: TGTGCCAGCAGCGCTCCCGGGACAGGAAATCAGCCCCAGCATTTT.

This clonotype appeared many times. V gene TRBV7-9 combines with J gene TRBJ1-1, with D perhaps TRBD1 (5 bases). Germline V gene sequence: CDR1 SEHNR, CDR2 FQNEAQ (reference sequence). Trimming removed 5 bases from V and 12 bases from J, with 19 bases in between. This CDR3 has 13 residues. CDR3 in DNA: TGTGCCAGCAGCCAGAGGGGACCGGCCCAACCTTTCTTT. It yields the protein CASSQRGPAQPFF.

This clonotype turned up a few times. The chain recombines TRBV7-9 with TRBJ1-6, with TRBD1 matching 8 bases. V was clipped by 4 bases and J by 6 bases; unmatched bases: 8. Germline values: CDR1 SEHNR, CDR2 FQNEAQ (reference sequence). The CDR3 consists of 16 residues. The CDR3 sequence: CASSSLSGGSNSPLHF. The CDR3 nucleotides read TGTGCCAGCAGCTCCCTCTCAGGGGGCTCTAATTCACCCCTCCACTTT.

This clonotype occurred a few times. The rearrangement links TRBV11-2 to TRBJ1-1; tentatively, D is TRBD1 (5 bases). The CDR3 consists of 16 residues. Per germline, CDR1 SGHAT and CDR2 FQNNGV. V was clipped by 5 bases and J by 1 base, with 17 bases between them. The CDR3, as DNA: TGTGCCAGCAGCCTAACAGGTACCCTAAGGAACACTGAAGCTTTCTTT. Protein sequence: CASSLTGTLRNTEAFF.

The rearrangement joins TRBV7-3 to TRBJ2-2; 9 nucleotides agree with TRBD2. The CDR3 sequence is 15 residues long. The V gene's germline CDR1 is SGHTA and CDR2 FQGTGA. J gave up 5 bases and V 2 bases, and 3 bases lay outside the gene matches. The CDR3 reads CASSLAGGRTGELFF. The DNA for the CDR3 is TGTGCCAGCAGCTTAGCGGGGGGGCGAACCGGGGAGCTGTTTTTT.

Ten or more counts support this clonotype. The V and J genes are TRBV30 and TRBJ1-1; no clear D gene. V lost 5 bases and J lost 1, with 8 bases in between. The CDR3 runs 12 residues. Germline-derived CDR1 and CDR2 are GTSNPN and SVGIG (reference sequence). DNA for the CDR3: TGTGCCTGGTCTGAGCAGAACACTGAAGCTTTCTTT. Its translation is CAWSEQNTEAFF. Full variable domain (outside the CDR3, taken from reference TRBV30 and TRBJ1-1): SQTIHQWPATLVQPVGSPLSLECTVEGTSNPNLYWYRQAAGRGLQLLFYSVGIGQISSEVPQNLSASRPQDRQFILSSKKLLLSDSGFYLCAWSEQNTEAFFGQGTRLTVV.

This clonotype occurred a few times. The rearrangement joins TRBV5-6 to TRBJ2-2; maybe TRBD1 (5 bases). V lost 0 bases and J lost 1, with 7 bases in between. The CDR3 has 15 residues. The germline V gene has CDR1 SGHDT and CDR2 YYEEEE. The CDR3, as DNA: TGTGCCAGCAGCTTGGTCAGGGAGAACACCGGGGAGCTGTTTTTT. Encoded protein: CASSLVRENTGELFF.

The CDR3 region has the DNA TGTGCCAGCAGTTTGGACAGGGGGTTCGCAGATACGCAGTATTTT. Translated: CASSLDRGFADTQYF. The V call is TRBV27, the J call TRBJ2-3; 10 bases align to TRBD1. Germline CDR1 and CDR2: MNHEY and SMNVEV (reference sequence). The CDR3 has 15 amino acids. Losses at the gene ends were 3 bases for V and 4 bases for J; bases not matched to a gene: 4.

Only a few counts were recorded for this clonotype. This chain joins TRBV12-3 or TRBV12-4 and TRBJ2-3; 10 nucleotides align to TRBD1. The CDR3 has 15 residues. Trimming removed 8 bases from V and 1 base from J; junction bases left unmatched: 6. The CDR3 DNA follows: TGTGCCAGCCTGGCCGGGACAGGGGGCACAGATACGCAGTATTTT. Translated: CASLAGTGGTDTQYF.

This clonotype has just a few counts. CDR3 sequence (DNA): TGTGCCAGCAGAAGAAGACAGGTCAACTCTGGGGCCAACGTCCTGACTTTC. This codes for CASRRRQVNSGANVLTF. The V gene is TRBV6-6, the J gene TRBJ2-6, with D possibly TRBD1 on 6 matching bases. The germline V and J ends were trimmed by 6 bases and 0 bases, with 15 bases remaining between them. The V gene's germline CDR1 is MNHNY and CDR2 SVGAGI (reference sequence). The CDR3 covers 17 residues.

Of note for this clonotype: No DNA is shown, since the ends of the CDR3 on it are uncertain; the CDR3 is the one TCRdb lists. The V and J genes are TRBV7-5 and TRBJ2-1; the D call TRBD1 from the table was never checked on the DNA. TRBV7-5 is recorded as a pseudogene. Counting both end residues, the CDR3 totals 19 amino acids. CDR3: CISVPATQGSLWTYNEQFF.

The rearrangement links TRBV7-6 to TRBJ1-5; a possible D gene is TRBD1 (5 bases). Germline V gene data show CDR1 as SGHVS and CDR2 as FNYEAQ. V was trimmed by 2 bases and J by 0 bases, leaving 11 bases between them. The CDR3 has 16 residues. The CDR3, as DNA: TGTGCCAGCAGCTTACCAGGGATCCTTAGCAATCAGCCCCAGCATTTT. It codes for CASSLPGILSNQPQHF.

The genes are TRBV18 and TRBJ1-1; TRBD1 matches at 7 bases. The CDR3 totals 15 residues. Germline V gene data show CDR1 as KGHSH and CDR2 as LQKENI. After removal of 0 bases from V and 1 base from J, the junction contained 2 bases not matched to a gene. The CDR3 coding sequence is TGTGCCAGCTCACCACCGACAGGGCGGAACACTGAAGCTTTCTTT. This gives the protein CASSPPTGRNTEAFF.

This clonotype was picked up many times. The V and J genes are TRBV7-2 and TRBJ1-4, with D unresolved. The CDR3 covers 13 residues. With 0 bases removed from V and 8 bases from J, the gap between germline ends came to 7 bases. In germline, CDR1 is SGHTA, CDR2 FQGNSA. The CDR3 is CASSLAGGEKLFF. The CDR3 bases are TGTGCCAGCAGCTTAGCGGGAGGCGAAAAACTGTTTTTT.

The rearrangement links TRBV6-2 or TRBV6-3 to TRBJ1-1, with 7 positions matching TRBD1. The V gene end was trimmed by 8 bases and the J gene end by 8 bases; junction bases not matched to a gene: 20. The length of the CDR3 is 16 residues. Germline lookup yields CDR1 MNHEY and CDR2 SVGEGT. CDR3 sequence reads: CASGQTPDRLRIEAFF. In nucleotides, the CDR3 is TGTGCCAGCGGGCAGACTCCGGACAGGCTCAGAATCGAAGCTTTCTTT.

This clonotype was found many times. This rearrangement joins TRBV7-2 to TRBJ2-5; weak D call: TRBD2 (6 bases). The V gene's germline CDR1 is SGHTA and CDR2 FQGNSA. This CDR3 region has 14 residues. The V end was cut by 4 bases, the J end by 5 bases, with 14 bases between. CDR3: CASSSAWGDETQYF. The CDR3 bases are TGTGCCAGCAGCTCCGCTTGGGGGGACGAGACCCAGTACTTC.

The gene calls are TRBV6-1 and TRBJ1-2, with D perhaps matching TRBD1 (5 bases). V was trimmed by 7 bases and J by 3 bases, leaving 15 bases between them. Germline assignment: CDR1 MNHNS and CDR2 SASEGT. The CDR3 consists of 14 residues. Here the CDR3 reads CASIPEGAYYGYTF. DNA for the CDR3: TGTGCCAGCATTCCTGAAGGGGCTTACTATGGCTACACCTTC.

This clonotype was detected a few times. The rearrangement uses TRBV12-3 or TRBV12-4 and TRBJ1-2; no definite D call. V was clipped by 5 bases and J by 3 bases, with 10 bases between them. The CDR3 spans 13 residues. In DNA form, the CDR3 reads TGTGCCAGCAGTCTTTACGGTGACTATGGCTACACCTTC. Amino acid sequence: CASSLYGDYGYTF.

The rearrangement links TRBV5-1 to TRBJ2-7, with 10 bases matching TRBD2. Germline CDR1 is SGHRS and CDR2 is YFSETQ. The V and J ends lost 3 bases and 5 bases, in that order; junction bases with no gene match: 5. The CDR3 runs 14 residues. The DNA of the CDR3 is TGCGCCAGCAGCTCAGCGGGGGGGCGTAACGAGCAGTACTTC. Its protein is CASSSAGGRNEQYF.

This rearrangement joins TRBV12-3 or TRBV12-4 to TRBJ1-2; 7 bases agree with TRBD1. This CDR3 comprises 13 residues. Unmatched junction bases numbered 9, after V lost 8 bases and J lost 6 bases. The CDR3 coding sequence is TGTGCCAGCGGAGTACCAGGGGGGGATGGCTACACCTTC. This sequence encodes CASGVPGGDGYTF.

The chain combines TRBV11-2 with TRBJ1-1; 7 bases are shared with TRBD1. The CDR3 runs to 14 residues. The V and J ends lost 1 base and 3 bases, in that order; junction bases with no gene match: 2. CDR1 SGHAT and CDR2 FQNNGV come from the germline V gene. CDR3 sequence (DNA): TGTGCCAGCAGCTTAGTCACAGGGGACACTGAAGCTTTCTTT. Translated: CASSLVTGDTEAFF.

This clonotype was observed a handful of times. This rearrangement joins TRBV7-9 to TRBJ2-7; D tentatively reads TRBD1 or TRBD2 (5 bases each). Deletions cut 5 bases from V and 2 bases from J, with 16 bases between. CDR3 length: 15 amino acids. CDR1 and CDR2 from the germline V gene are SEHNR and FQNEAQ (reference sequence). This chain's CDR3 is CASSGIGTFPYEQYF. Here the CDR3 DNA reads TGTGCCAGCAGCGGGATCGGGACCTTCCCCTACGAGCAGTACTTC.